The subject of this entry is one TCR beta chain. Its specificity is unknown. The source of the sample is a study of blood T cells in healthy people across ages. Overall study findings and caveats: The study regarded diversity estimates from one million T cells as underestimates.

Then a second PCR, running roughly 6 to 12 cycles, was carried out with a sample-barcoded 5' primer and a J-beta primer mix. One entry per CDR3 protein, called by TCRdb with MiXCR from the 5' RACE reads. The sample yields about 1.6 million distinct CDR3 sequences, 30% to 35% seen once. The receptor was isolated from a woman in her twenties or thirties in good health. Input material: blood.

CDR3 bases: TGCGCCAGCAGCTTGGCAGTACGAGGGCTTCCTGAAGCTTTCTTT. Translation: CASSLAVRGLPEAFF. The chain combines TRBV5-1 with TRBJ1-1; D is ambiguous. Germline assignment: CDR1 SGHRS and CDR2 YFSETQ. The CDR3 consists of 15 residues. The germline V and J ends were trimmed by 0 bases and 6 bases, with 15 bases remaining between them.